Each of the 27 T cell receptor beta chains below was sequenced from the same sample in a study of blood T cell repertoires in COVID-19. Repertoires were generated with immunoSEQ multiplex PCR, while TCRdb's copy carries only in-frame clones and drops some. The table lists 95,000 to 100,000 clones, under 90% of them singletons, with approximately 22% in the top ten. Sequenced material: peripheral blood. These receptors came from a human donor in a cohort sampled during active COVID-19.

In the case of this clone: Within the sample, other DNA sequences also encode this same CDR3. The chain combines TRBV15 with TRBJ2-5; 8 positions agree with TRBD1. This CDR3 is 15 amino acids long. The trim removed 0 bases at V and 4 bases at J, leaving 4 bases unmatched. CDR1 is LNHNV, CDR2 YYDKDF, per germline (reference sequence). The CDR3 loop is CATSRDGQGRETQYF. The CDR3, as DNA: TGTGCCACCAGCAGAGACGGACAGGGAAGAGAGACCCAGTACTTC.

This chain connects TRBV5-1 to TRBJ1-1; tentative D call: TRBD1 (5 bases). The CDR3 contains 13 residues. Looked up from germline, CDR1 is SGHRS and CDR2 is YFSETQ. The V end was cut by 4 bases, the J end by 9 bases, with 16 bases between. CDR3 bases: TGCGCCAGCAGCAGGGGAACGGGGGAAAAAGCTTTCTTT. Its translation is CASSRGTGEKAFF. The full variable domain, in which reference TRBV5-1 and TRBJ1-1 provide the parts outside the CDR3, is KAGVTQTPRYLIKTRGQQVTLSCSPISGHRSVSWYQQTPGQGLQFLFEYFSETQRNKGNFPGRFSGRQFSNSRSEMNVSTLELGDSALYLCASSRGTGEKAFFGQGTRLTVV.

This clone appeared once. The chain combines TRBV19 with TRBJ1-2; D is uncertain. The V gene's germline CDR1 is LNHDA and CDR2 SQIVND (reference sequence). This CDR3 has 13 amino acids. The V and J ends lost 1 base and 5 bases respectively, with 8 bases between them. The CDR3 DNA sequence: TGTGCCAGTAGTATAGCAGGCTTTTATGGCTACACCTTC. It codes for CASSIAGFYGYTF. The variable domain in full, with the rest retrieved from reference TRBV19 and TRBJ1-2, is DGGITQSPKYLFRKEGQNVTLSCEQNLNHDAMYWYRQDPGQGLRLIYYSQIVNDFQKGDIAEGYSVSREKKESFPLTVTSAQKNPTAFYLCASSIAGFYGYTFGSGTRLTVV.

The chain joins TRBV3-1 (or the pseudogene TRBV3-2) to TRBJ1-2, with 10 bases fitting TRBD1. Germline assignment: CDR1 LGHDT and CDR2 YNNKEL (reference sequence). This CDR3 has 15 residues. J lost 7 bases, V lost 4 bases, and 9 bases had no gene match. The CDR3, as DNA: TGTGCCAGCAGCCCAAGCGTCGGGACAGGGGCTGGCTACACCTTC. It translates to CASSPSVGTGAGYTF.

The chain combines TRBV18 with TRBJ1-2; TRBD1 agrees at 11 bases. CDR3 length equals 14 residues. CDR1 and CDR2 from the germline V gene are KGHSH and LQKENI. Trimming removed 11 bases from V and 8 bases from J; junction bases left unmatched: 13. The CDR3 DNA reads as TGTGCCTCGCTCGTCGGACAGGGGGCAAAGGGCTACACCTTC. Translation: CASLVGQGAKGYTF. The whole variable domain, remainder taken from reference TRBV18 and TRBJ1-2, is NAGVMQNPRHLVRRRGQEARLRCSPMKGHSHVYWYRQLPEEGLKFMVYLQKENIIDESGMPKERFSAEFPKEGPSILRIQQVVRGDSAAYFCASLVGQGAKGYTFGSGTRLTVV.

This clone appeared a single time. The DNA for the CDR3 is TGTGCCAGCAGCTCCAAGGGGGGGGCTCTCCCCAATGAGCAGTTCTTC. Its protein is CASSSKGGALPNEQFF. This chain uses TRBV7-3 with TRBJ2-1; possibly TRBD2 for D (7 bases). Deletions cut 4 bases from V and 6 bases from J, with 19 bases between. Germline CDR1 reads SGHTA; CDR2 reads FQGTGA. The CDR3 length is 16 residues. Full variable domain (outside the CDR3, taken from reference TRBV7-3 and TRBJ2-1): GAGVSQTPSNKVTEKGKYVELRCDPISGHTALYWYRQSLGQGPEFLIYFQGTGAADDSGLPNDRFFAVRPEGSVSTLKIQRTERGDSAVYLCASSSKGGALPNEQFFGPGTRLTVL.

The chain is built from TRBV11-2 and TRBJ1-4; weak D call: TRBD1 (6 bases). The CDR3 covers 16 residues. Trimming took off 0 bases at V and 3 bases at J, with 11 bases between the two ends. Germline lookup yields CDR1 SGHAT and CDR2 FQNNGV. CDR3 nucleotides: TGTGCCAGCAGCTTAGATCTTGGACAGCCTAATGAAAAACTGTTTTTT. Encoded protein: CASSLDLGQPNEKLFF.

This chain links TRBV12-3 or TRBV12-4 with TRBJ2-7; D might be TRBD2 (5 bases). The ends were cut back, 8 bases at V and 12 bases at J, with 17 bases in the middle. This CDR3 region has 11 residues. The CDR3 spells CASGDKAALYF. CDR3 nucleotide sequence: TGTGCCAGCGGCGACAAAGCGGCCCTGTACTTC.

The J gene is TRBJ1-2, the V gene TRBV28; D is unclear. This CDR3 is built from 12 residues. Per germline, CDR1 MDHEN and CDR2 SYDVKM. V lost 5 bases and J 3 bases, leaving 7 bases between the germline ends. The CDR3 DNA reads TGTGCCAGCAGTCTCCTCGACTATGGCTACACCTTC. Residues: CASSLLDYGYTF.

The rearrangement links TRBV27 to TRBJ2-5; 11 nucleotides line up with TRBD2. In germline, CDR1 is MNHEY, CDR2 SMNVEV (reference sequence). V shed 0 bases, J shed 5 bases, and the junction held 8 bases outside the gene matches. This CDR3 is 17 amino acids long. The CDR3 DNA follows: TGTGCCAGCAGTTTATCTCTTACTAGCGGGAGTCTGGAGACCCAGTACTTC. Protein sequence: CASSLSLTSGSLETQYF.

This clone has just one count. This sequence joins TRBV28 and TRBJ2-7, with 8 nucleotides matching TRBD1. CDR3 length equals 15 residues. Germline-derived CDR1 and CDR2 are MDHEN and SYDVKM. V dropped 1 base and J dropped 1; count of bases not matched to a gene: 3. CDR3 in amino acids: CASSLLGTGSYEQYF. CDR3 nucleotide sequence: TGTGCCAGCAGTTTATTGGGGACAGGTTCCTACGAGCAGTACTTC.

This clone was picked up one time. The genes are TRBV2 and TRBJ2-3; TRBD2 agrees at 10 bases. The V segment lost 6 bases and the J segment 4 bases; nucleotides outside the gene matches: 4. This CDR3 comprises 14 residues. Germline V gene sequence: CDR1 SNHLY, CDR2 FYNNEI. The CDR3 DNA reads TGTGCCAGCAGCGGGACTAGCGTTTCAGATACGCAGTATTTT. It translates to CASSGTSVSDTQYF.

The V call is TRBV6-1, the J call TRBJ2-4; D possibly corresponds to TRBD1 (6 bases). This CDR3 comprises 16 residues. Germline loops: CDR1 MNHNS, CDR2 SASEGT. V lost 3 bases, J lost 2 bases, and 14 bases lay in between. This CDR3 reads CASSDEAGAPKNIQYF. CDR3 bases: TGTGCCAGCAGTGATGAGGCAGGGGCCCCCAAAAACATTCAGTACTTC.

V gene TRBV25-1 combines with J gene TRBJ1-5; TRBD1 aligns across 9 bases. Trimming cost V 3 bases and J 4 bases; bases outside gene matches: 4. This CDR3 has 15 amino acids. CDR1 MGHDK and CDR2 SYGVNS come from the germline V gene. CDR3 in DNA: TGTGCCAGCAGTGAGGGACAGGGTGGAAATCAGCCCCAGCATTTT. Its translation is CASSEGQGGNQPQHF. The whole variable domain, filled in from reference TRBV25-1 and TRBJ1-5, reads EADIYQTPRYLVIGTGKKITLECSQTMGHDKMYWYQQDPGMELHLIHYSYGVNSTEKGDLSSESTVSRIRTEHFPLTLESARPSHTSQYLCASSEGQGGNQPQHFGDGTRLSIL.

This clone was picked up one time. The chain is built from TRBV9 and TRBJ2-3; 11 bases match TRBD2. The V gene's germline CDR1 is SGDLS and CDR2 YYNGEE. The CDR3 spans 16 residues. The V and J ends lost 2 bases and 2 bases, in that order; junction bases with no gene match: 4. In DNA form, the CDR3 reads TGTGCCAGCAGCGTGTCTAGCGGGGGGTCCACAGATACGCAGTATTTT. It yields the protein CASSVSSGGSTDTQYF.

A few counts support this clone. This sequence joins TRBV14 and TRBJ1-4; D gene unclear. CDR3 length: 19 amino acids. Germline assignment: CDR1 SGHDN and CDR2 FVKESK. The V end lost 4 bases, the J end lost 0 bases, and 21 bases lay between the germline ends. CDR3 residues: CASSPKAGHEVATNEKLFF. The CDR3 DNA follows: TGTGCCAGCAGCCCAAAAGCGGGTCACGAGGTTGCAACTAATGAAAAACTGTTTTTT.

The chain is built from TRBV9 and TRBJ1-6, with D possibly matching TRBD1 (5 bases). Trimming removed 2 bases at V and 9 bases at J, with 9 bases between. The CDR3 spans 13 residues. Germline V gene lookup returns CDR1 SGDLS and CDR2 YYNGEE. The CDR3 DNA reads TGTGCCAGCAGCGTCGGGACTAGTTCACCCCTCCACTTT. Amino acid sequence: CASSVGTSSPLHF.

The DNA of the CDR3 is TGTGCCAGCAGCGCTAGCGGGGGGGCCTCAGATACGCAGTATTTT. It codes for CASSASGGASDTQYF. The chain carries TRBV9 and TRBJ2-3; 12 bases fit TRBD2. The germline V gene encodes CDR1 SGDLS and CDR2 YYNGEE. The CDR3 extends over 15 amino acids. With V trimmed by 3 bases and J by 4 bases, 3 bases remained unmatched.

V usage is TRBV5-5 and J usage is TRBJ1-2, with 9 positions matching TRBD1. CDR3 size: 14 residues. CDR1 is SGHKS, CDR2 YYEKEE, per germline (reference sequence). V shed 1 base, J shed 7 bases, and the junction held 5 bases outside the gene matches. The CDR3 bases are TGTGCCAGCAGCTTGCTGACAGGGGGAGTTGGCTACACCTTC. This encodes CASSLLTGGVGYTF.

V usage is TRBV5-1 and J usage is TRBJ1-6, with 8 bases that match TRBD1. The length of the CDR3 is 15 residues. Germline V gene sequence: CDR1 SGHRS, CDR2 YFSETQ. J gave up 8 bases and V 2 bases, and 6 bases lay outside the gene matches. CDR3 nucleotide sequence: TGCGCCAGCAGCTTCGGACAGGGATATGATTCACCCCTCCACTTT. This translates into CASSFGQGYDSPLHF.

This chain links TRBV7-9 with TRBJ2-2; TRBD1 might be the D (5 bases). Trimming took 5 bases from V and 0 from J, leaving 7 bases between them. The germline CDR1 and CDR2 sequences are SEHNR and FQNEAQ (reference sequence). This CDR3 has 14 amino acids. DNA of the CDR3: TGTGCCAGCAGCAGCAGGGCGAACACCGGGGAGCTGTTTTTT. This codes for CASSSRANTGELFF.

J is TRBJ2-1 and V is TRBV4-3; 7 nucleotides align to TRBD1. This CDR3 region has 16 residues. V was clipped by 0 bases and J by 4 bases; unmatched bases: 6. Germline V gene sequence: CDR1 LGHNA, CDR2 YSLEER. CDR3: CASSQEGSGGYNEQFF. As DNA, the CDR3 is TGCGCCAGCAGCCAAGAAGGGTCAGGGGGATACAATGAGCAGTTCTTC.

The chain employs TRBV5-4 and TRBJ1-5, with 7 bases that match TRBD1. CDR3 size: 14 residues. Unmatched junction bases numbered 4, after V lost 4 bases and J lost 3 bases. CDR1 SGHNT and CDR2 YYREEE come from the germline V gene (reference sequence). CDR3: CASSVGQFNQPQHF. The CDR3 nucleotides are TGTGCCAGCAGCGTGGGACAGTTCAATCAGCCCCAGCATTTT.

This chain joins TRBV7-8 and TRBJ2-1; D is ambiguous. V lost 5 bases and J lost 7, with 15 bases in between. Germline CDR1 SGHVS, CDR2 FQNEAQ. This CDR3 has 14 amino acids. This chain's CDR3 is CASSPSFGTNEQFF. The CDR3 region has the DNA TGTGCCAGCAGCCCTTCTTTCGGTACTAATGAGCAGTTCTTC.

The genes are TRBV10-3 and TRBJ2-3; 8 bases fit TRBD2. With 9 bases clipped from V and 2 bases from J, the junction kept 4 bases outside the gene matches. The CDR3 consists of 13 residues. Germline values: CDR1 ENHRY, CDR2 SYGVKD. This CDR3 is CAMAGGFTDTQYF. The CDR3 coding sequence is TGTGCCATGGCGGGAGGATTCACAGATACGCAGTATTTT.

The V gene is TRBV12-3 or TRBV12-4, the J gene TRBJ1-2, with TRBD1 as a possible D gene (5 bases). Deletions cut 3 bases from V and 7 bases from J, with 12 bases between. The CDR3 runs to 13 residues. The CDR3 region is CASSFAQGGGYTF. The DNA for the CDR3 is TGTGCCAGCAGTTTTGCGCAGGGTGGTGGCTACACCTTC.

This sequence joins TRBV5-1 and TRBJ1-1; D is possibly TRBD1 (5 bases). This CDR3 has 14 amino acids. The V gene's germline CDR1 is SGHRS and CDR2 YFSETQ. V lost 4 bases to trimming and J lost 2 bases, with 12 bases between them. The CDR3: CASSARTPNTEAFF. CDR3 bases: TGCGCCAGCAGCGCCAGGACACCTAACACTGAAGCTTTCTTT.